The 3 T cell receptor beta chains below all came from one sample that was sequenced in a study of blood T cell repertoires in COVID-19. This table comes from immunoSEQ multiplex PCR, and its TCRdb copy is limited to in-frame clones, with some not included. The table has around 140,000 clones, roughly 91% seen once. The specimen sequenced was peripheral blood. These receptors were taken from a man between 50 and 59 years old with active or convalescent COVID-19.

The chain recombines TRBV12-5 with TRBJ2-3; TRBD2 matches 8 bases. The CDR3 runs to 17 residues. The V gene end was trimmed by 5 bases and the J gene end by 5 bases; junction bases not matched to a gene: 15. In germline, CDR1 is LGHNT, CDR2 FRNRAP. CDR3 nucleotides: TGTGCTAGTGGTACCTTCTACTCGGGGGGGGCTGGAGATACGCAGTATTTT. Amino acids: CASGTFYSGGAGDTQYF.

Written as DNA, the CDR3 is TGTGCCAGCAGCGTAGGGGACTCCCGAGGAGAAAAACTGTTTTTT. It encodes CASSVGDSRGEKLFF. The chain joins TRBV9 to TRBJ1-4; tentative D call: TRBD1 (5 bases). The V gene lost 0 bases and the J gene lost 8 bases, with 14 bases spanning the gap. Germline CDR1 and CDR2: SGDLS and YYNGEE. This CDR3 contains 15 residues.

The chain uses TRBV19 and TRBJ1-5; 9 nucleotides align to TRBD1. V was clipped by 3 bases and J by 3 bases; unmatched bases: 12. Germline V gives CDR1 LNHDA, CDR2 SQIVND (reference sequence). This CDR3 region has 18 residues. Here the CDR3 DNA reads TGTGCCAGTAGTATTTTAGGGAGGTGGACAGGGGCCAATCAGCCCCAGCATTTT. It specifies CASSILGRWTGANQPQHF.